Following are 31 T cell receptor beta chains from one sample sequenced in a study of molecular identifiers for immune sequencing clone quantification. Via MiXCR, TCRdb re-called the PCR reads, giving one row per CDR3 protein. The table shows hundreds of thousands of distinct CDR3 sequences, with 15% to 20% occurring only once. Specimen: naive CD8+ T cells from blood, with Jurkat cell RNA spiked in. Specified subset: FACS-sorted CD8+CD4-CCR7+CD45RA+ naive T cells. The receptors derive from a human donor in good health. Some libraries in this study had Jurkat cell RNA spiked in.

In this sample, this clonotype turned up many times. V usage is TRBV28 and J usage is TRBJ2-7; 8 positions agree with TRBD1. V was clipped by 5 bases and J by 3 bases; unmatched bases: 9. Germline CDR1 is MDHEN and CDR2 is SYDVKM. The CDR3 has 15 amino acids. The CDR3 DNA reads as TGTGCCAGCAGTAGCTACAGACAGGGGAGCTACGAGCAGTACTTC. It translates to CASSSYRQGSYEQYF.

This clonotype was detected a few times. The chain is built from TRBV19 and TRBJ2-3; 11 bases agree with TRBD2. Germline V lookup: CDR1 LNHDA, CDR2 SQIVND (reference sequence). Germline trimming cut 10 bases from V and 2 bases from J; bases unmatched to any gene: 8. This CDR3 comprises 15 residues. CDR3 in DNA: TGTGCCACCGCTATAGCGGGAGGGGTCACAGATACGCAGTATTTT. Its translation: CATAIAGGVTDTQYF.

This clonotype appeared many times. This chain's CDR3 is CAISFGGYEQYF. The CDR3 DNA is TGTGCCATCTCGTTCGGGGGTTACGAGCAGTACTTC. This rearrangement joins TRBV28 to TRBJ2-7, with a weak D call TRBD2 (6 bases). This CDR3 is 12 amino acids long. V lost 10 bases, J lost 4 bases, and 14 bases lay in between. The germline V gene encodes CDR1 MDHEN and CDR2 SYDVKM.

This clonotype was recorded at least ten times. J is TRBJ2-3 and V is TRBV13, with 10 bases lining up with TRBD2. CDR1 is PRHDT and CDR2 is FYEKMQ in the germline V gene (reference sequence). V shed 4 bases, J shed 0 bases, and the junction held 4 bases outside the gene matches. The CDR3 loop spans 16 amino acids. This chain's CDR3 is CASSSETSGSTDTQYF. DNA for the CDR3: TGTGCCAGCAGCTCAGAGACTAGCGGGAGCACAGATACGCAGTATTTT.

This clonotype was observed many times. V and J are TRBV30 and TRBJ2-1; 13 bases fit TRBD2. The germline V gene has CDR1 GTSNPN and CDR2 SVGIG (reference sequence). This CDR3 spans 16 amino acids. The V and J ends lost 5 bases and 1 base, in that order; junction bases with no gene match: 5. CDR3 amino acids: CAWLRTSGSSYNEQFF. The CDR3 DNA follows: TGTGCCTGGCTAAGGACTAGCGGGAGTTCCTACAATGAGCAGTTCTTC. Filled out from reference TRBV30 and TRBJ2-1, the complete variable domain reads SQTIHQWPATLVQPVGSPLSLECTVEGTSNPNLYWYRQAAGRGLQLLFYSVGIGQISSEVPQNLSASRPQDRQFILSSKKLLLSDSGFYLCAWLRTSGSSYNEQFFGPGTRLTVL.

This clonotype was seen at least ten times. The chain carries TRBV11-2 and TRBJ1-6, with 8 bases lining up with TRBD1. This CDR3 has 16 residues. Unmatched junction bases numbered 5, after V lost 1 base and J lost 6 bases. Per the germline V gene, CDR1 is SGHAT and CDR2 is FQNNGV. DNA for the CDR3: TGTGCCAGCAGCTTAGCTTTCAGGGGGCCTAATTCACCCCTCCACTTT. Amino acid sequence: CASSLAFRGPNSPLHF.

This clonotype showed up just a few times. With a much larger clone just one base away, this may be a read error. The rearrangement joins TRBV7-9 to TRBJ1-1; 8 positions agree with TRBD1. The germline gives CDR1 SEHNR, CDR2 FQNEAQ (reference sequence). This CDR3 spans 13 amino acids. As DNA, the CDR3 is TGTGCCAGCAGGCAGGGGGCGGTCACTGAAGCTCTCTTT. Its protein product is CASRQGAVTEALF.

This clonotype was picked up many times. The V gene is TRBV4-3, the J gene TRBJ2-3, with a weak D call TRBD1 (5 bases). The CDR3 spans 16 residues. V lost 0 bases, J lost 0 bases, and 10 bases lay in between. Germline lookup yields CDR1 LGHNA and CDR2 YSLEER. The CDR3 bases are TGCGCCAGCAGCCAAGAGAGACAGACTAGCACAGATACGCAGTATTTT. This codes for CASSQERQTSTDTQYF.

The sample holds many counts of this clonotype. The chain has TRBV12-3 or TRBV12-4 and TRBJ2-5, with 8 bases fitting TRBD1. J gave up 2 bases and V 3 bases, and 8 bases lay outside the gene matches. The length of the CDR3 is 16 residues. The CDR3 reads CASSFRQGPVQETQYF. The CDR3 DNA sequence: TGTGCCAGCAGTTTCCGACAGGGGCCCGTACAAGAGACCCAGTACTTC.

Regarding this clonotype: Sequence at one end of the junction differs from germline and may be a read error. The chain combines TRBV20-1 with TRBJ2-2; a weak D match, TRBD2 (5 bases). Per germline, CDR1 DFQATT and CDR2 SNEGSKA (reference sequence). The CDR3 extends over 16 amino acids. CDR3 sequence: CSASTPLYSNTGELVF. CDR3 bases: TGCAGTGCTAGTACTCCACTATACTCGAACACCGGGGAGCTGGTTTTT.

The chain joins TRBV7-9 to TRBJ2-7; no reliable D call. V dropped 5 bases and J dropped 3 bases, with 20 bases sitting between them. The CDR3 is 16 residues long. Germline lookup yields CDR1 SEHNR and CDR2 FQNEAQ (reference sequence). The chain's CDR3 is CASSPHQGRSSYEQYF. The CDR3 coding sequence is TGTGCCAGCAGCCCACACCAAGGACGGTCGAGCTACGAGCAGTACTTC.

The chain combines TRBV27 with TRBJ1-2; 8 nucleotides align to TRBD1. Unmatched junction bases numbered 8, after V lost 6 bases and J lost 5 bases. CDR3 length: 14 residues. Germline values: CDR1 MNHEY, CDR2 SMNVEV (reference sequence). For the CDR3, the DNA is TGTGCCAGCAGAGGCGGACAGGGCGGATATGGCTACACCTTC. It codes for CASRGGQGGYGYTF.

This clonotype was seen ten or more times. The V gene is TRBV7-9, the J gene TRBJ1-1, with D unclear. CDR1 is SEHNR and CDR2 is FQNEAQ in the germline V gene (reference sequence). Trimming removed 1 base from V and 0 bases from J, with 12 bases in between. This CDR3 is built from 16 residues. CDR3 sequence (DNA): TGTGCCAGCAGCTTAGGTCCGGCCAGCATGAACACTGAAGCTTTCTTT. Protein product: CASSLGPASMNTEAFF.

Many counts were recorded for this clonotype. This sequence joins TRBV28 and TRBJ2-7, with D tentatively TRBD1 (6 bases). The CDR3 has 15 residues. Looked up from germline, CDR1 is MDHEN and CDR2 is SYDVKM. Trimming cost V 4 bases and J 4 bases, with 17 bases left between them. The DNA of the CDR3 is TGTGCCAGCAGTTCCGGACGGTCAGGGGTTTACGAGCAGTACTTC. Translating gives CASSSGRSGVYEQYF. Supplemented by reference TRBV28 and TRBJ2-7, the full variable domain reads DVKVTQSSRYLVKRTGEKVFLECVQDMDHENMFWYRQDPGLGLRLIYFSYDVKMKEKGDIPEGYSVSREKKERFSLILESASTNQTSMYLCASSSGRSGVYEQYFGPGTRLTVT.

This clonotype was recorded a few times. The V call is TRBV10-3, the J call TRBJ1-1; unclear D gene. Germline CDR1 and CDR2: ENHRY and SYGVKD. The length of the CDR3 is 14 residues. The ends were cut back, 2 bases at V and 6 bases at J, with 13 bases in the middle. In DNA, the CDR3 is TGTGCCATCAGTGAGGGTAGTACTTTGCCTGAAGCTTTCTTT. Translated: CAISEGSTLPEAFF.

This clonotype was seen at least ten times. V gene TRBV5-6 combines with J gene TRBJ2-3; TRBD2 aligns across 10 bases. The CDR3 runs to 18 residues. CDR1 and CDR2 from the germline V gene are SGHDT and YYEEEE. V lost 0 bases to trimming and J lost 0 bases; unmatched junction nucleotides: 7. CDR3 residues: CASSLVATSGRSTDTQYF. CDR3 DNA: TGTGCCAGCAGCTTGGTGGCGACTAGCGGGCGTAGCACAGATACGCAGTATTTT. The entire variable domain, with the rest obtained from reference TRBV5-6 and TRBJ2-3, is as follows: DAGVTQSPTHLIKTRGQQVTLRCSPKSGHDTVSWYQQALGQGPQFIFQYYEEEERQRGNFPDRFSGHQFPNYSSELNVNALLLGDSALYLCASSLVATSGRSTDTQYFGPGTRLTVL.

Ten or more counts support this clonotype. The J gene is TRBJ2-7, the V gene TRBV28; possibly TRBD1 for D (6 bases). The CDR3 loop spans 17 amino acids. V lost 7 bases and J 0 bases, leaving 22 bases between the germline ends. From germline, CDR1 is MDHEN and CDR2 SYDVKM. CDR3 DNA sequence: TGTGCCAGCAAACCTACCCAGTGGACAGTAAACTCCTACGAGCAGTACTTC. Its translation: CASKPTQWTVNSYEQYF.

The table lists this clonotype with a few counts. V usage is TRBV13 and J usage is TRBJ1-1; 9 positions agree with TRBD1. The junction had 8 bases not matched to a gene; V was cut back by 0 bases and J by 3 bases. The length of the CDR3 is 17 residues. Looked up from germline, CDR1 is PRHDT and CDR2 is FYEKMQ (reference sequence). CDR3 amino acids: CASSLGLTGQGDTEAFF. The DNA of the CDR3 is TGTGCCAGCAGCTTAGGCCTAACGGGACAGGGAGACACTGAAGCTTTCTTT.

This clonotype turned up a few times. A single base separates this from a much larger clone, so it may be a read error. The genes are TRBV2 and TRBJ1-1, with D possibly TRBD1 on 5 matching bases. The length of the CDR3 is 14 residues. Germline CDR1 SNHLY, CDR2 FYNNEI. The CDR3 loop is CAGSEGLVMTEAFF. As DNA, the CDR3 is TGTGCCGGCAGTGAGGGGTTGGTTATGACTGAAGCTTTCTTT.

This clonotype was detected ten times or more. The chain has TRBV15 and TRBJ1-5, with unresolved D. The germline V gene encodes CDR1 LNHNV and CDR2 YYDKDF (reference sequence). The V end lost 1 base, the J end lost 1 base, and 5 bases lay between the germline ends. CDR3 length equals 14 residues. CDR3 nucleotide sequence: TGTGCCACCAGCAGAGCCCAGAGCAATCAGCCCCAGCATTTT. This gives the protein CATSRAQSNQPQHF.

There are a few counts of this clonotype. The V gene is TRBV13, the J gene TRBJ2-3; D is possibly TRBD2 (5 bases). The CDR3 covers 16 residues. Germline values: CDR1 PRHDT, CDR2 FYEKMQ (reference sequence). The V and J ends lost 6 bases and 2 bases respectively, with 18 bases between them. The CDR3 loop reads CASSQRAGVPTDTQYF. The CDR3 nucleotides are TGTGCCAGCAGTCAAAGGGCCGGGGTGCCCACAGATACGCAGTATTTT.

This clonotype was recorded at least ten times. This chain uses TRBV19 with TRBJ1-3; D is unclear. The CDR3 is 15 residues long. V lost 3 bases and J 0 bases, leaving 9 bases between the germline ends. The V gene's germline CDR1 is LNHDA and CDR2 SQIVND (reference sequence). CDR3 sequence (DNA): TGTGCCAGTAGTATTGACAAGAGCTCTGGAAACACCATATATTTT. Amino acids: CASSIDKSSGNTIYF.

Concerning this clonotype itself: A much bigger clone sits one base away, suggesting this may be a read error. The CDR3: CTNLAGSPYEQFF. The CDR3 coding sequence is TGTACCAACTTAGCGGGGTCTCCGTACGAGCAGTTCTTC. The gene calls are TRBV11-2 and TRBJ2-1, with 8 bases lining up with TRBD2. Germline V gene lookup returns CDR1 SGHAT and CDR2 FQNNGV. The CDR3 runs 13 residues.

Regarding this clonotype: Since a much larger clone is just one base distant, this may be a read error. The chain combines TRBV14 with TRBJ2-7; a possible D gene is TRBD2 (6 bases). The CDR3 length is 13 residues. The germline gives CDR1 SGHDN, CDR2 FVKESK. The CDR3 nucleotides are TGTGCCAGCGGCCACGGGAGTGGTTACGAGCAGTACTTC. This gives the protein CASGHGSGYEQYF.

As to this clonotype: This may be a read error: a much more frequent sequence differs by one nucleotide. The rearrangement uses TRBV15 and TRBJ2-3; TRBD1 or TRBD2 may be the D gene (6 bases each). Germline-derived CDR1 and CDR2 are LNHNV and YYDKDF (reference sequence). The CDR3 consists of 17 residues. V was shortened by 2 bases and J by 6 bases, with 21 bases between the two germline ends. CDR3 nucleotide sequence: TGTGCCACCAGCAGAAGCCCGGGACGGGGGCCACCGGATACGCAGTATTTT. Protein: CATSRSPGRGPPDTQYF. The whole variable domain, filled in from reference TRBV15 and TRBJ2-3, reads DAMVIQNPRYQVTQFGKPVTLSCSQTLNHNVMYWYQQKSSQAPKLLFHYYDKDFNNEADTPDNFQSRRPNTSFCFLDIRSPGLGDTAMYLCATSRSPGRGPPDTQYFGPGTRLTVL.

This clonotype showed up just a few times. The genes are TRBV27 and TRBJ1-5, with 7 bases identical to TRBD1. CDR3 size: 14 residues. Germline V gene sequence: CDR1 MNHEY, CDR2 SMNVEV (reference sequence). V was clipped by 5 bases and J by 5 bases; unmatched bases: 6. CDR3 region: CASSPTGPDQPQHF. The CDR3, as DNA: TGTGCCAGCAGTCCGACAGGGCCGGATCAGCCCCAGCATTTT.

The V call is TRBV7-9, the J call TRBJ2-6; D gene uncertain. CDR3 length: 16 residues. CDR1 SEHNR and CDR2 FQNEAQ come from the germline V gene (reference sequence). The V end lost 4 bases, the J end lost 0 bases, and 10 bases lay between the germline ends. The CDR3 is CASSSFTLSGANVLTF. The CDR3 DNA is TGTGCCAGCAGCTCCTTCACTCTCTCTGGGGCCAACGTCCTGACTTTC.

This clonotype appeared many times. This sequence joins TRBV6-5 and TRBJ1-4, with a tentative D call TRBD1 (5 bases). V gave up 2 bases and J gave up 8 bases, with 12 bases separating them. Germline-derived CDR1 and CDR2 are MNHEY and SVGAGI. This CDR3 spans 14 amino acids. CDR3 nucleotide sequence: TGTGCCAGCAGTTACCTGGGGGTAGGAGAAAAACTGTTTTTT. Translation gives CASSYLGVGEKLFF.

In its sample, this clonotype was seen a few times. J is TRBJ2-7 and V is TRBV12-5; a possible D gene is TRBD1 (6 bases). This CDR3 comprises 16 residues. CDR1 and CDR2 from the germline V gene are LGHNT and FRNRAP. V lost 1 base and J 3 bases, leaving 16 bases between the germline ends. CDR3: CASGLGGPTLGYEQYF. CDR3 nucleotide sequence: TGTGCTAGTGGTTTGGGGGGGCCAACCCTTGGCTACGAGCAGTACTTC.

This clonotype was observed many times. J is TRBJ1-3 and V is TRBV7-9; no definite D call. CDR3 length equals 12 residues. Germline assignment: CDR1 SEHNR and CDR2 FQNEAQ (reference sequence). V was pared by 2 bases and J by 7 bases, with 6 bases between. The CDR3 DNA follows: TGTGCCAGCAGCTTATCCCCCAACACCATATATTTT. It is translated as CASSLSPNTIYF.

This clonotype was counted only a few times. The V gene is TRBV30, the J gene TRBJ1-5; tentatively, D is TRBD1 (5 bases). Germline V CDR1 and CDR2: GTSNPN, SVGIG (reference sequence). Trimming took 0 bases from V and 4 from J, leaving 13 bases between them. This CDR3 region has 15 residues. Here the CDR3 reads CAWSVMQGWNQPQHF. CDR3 nucleotide sequence: TGTGCCTGGAGTGTAATGCAGGGTTGGAATCAGCCCCAGCATTTT.